The entry that follows covers one TCR beta chain sequence. Its antigen is not identified. The ends were cut back, 6 bases at V and 7 bases at J, with 16 bases in the middle. The length of the CDR3 is 13 residues. Per germline, CDR1 MNHEY and CDR2 SMNVEV (reference sequence). Here immunoSEQ multiplex PCR was the method, and the copy in TCRdb shows in-frame clones only, minus some. The sample holds some 120,000 clones, around 80% seen once. This entry comes from a study of a mutant IDH1 vaccine in newly diagnosed glioma. Study background: Antecedent treatment encompassed radiotherapy, temozolomide, or their combination; the majority received both.

Time point denoted: week 11, during vaccination. In the vaccine, a single dose held 300 ug of the mutant IDH1 20-mer peptide, along with topical imiquimod. General observations from the study: Patients mounted vaccine-induced immune responses in roughly 93% of cases.

This TCR came from a man aged 35-49 years with glioma. This chain joins TRBV27 and TRBJ2-7; tentative D call: TRBD1 (6 bases). The sequencing here drew on PBMCs, taken from a glioma patient whose treatment included an IDH1 peptide vaccine. CDR3 sequence: CASRDRQGREQYF. Here the CDR3 DNA reads TGTGCCAGCAGGGACAGACAAGGTCGGGAGCAGTACTTC.